The clone carrying this TCR beta chain was found many times. V dropped 5 bases and J dropped 8; count of bases not matched to a gene: 12. Germline V gene data show CDR1 as LNHDA and CDR2 as SQIVND (reference sequence). CDR3 size: 15 residues. The data were obtained in a study of blood T cell repertoires in COVID-19. Study-level background: Spain, Italy and the United States supplied samples that represented acute and convalescent COVID-19.

In assigning cohorts, the study relied on participant-reported clinical history. Authors' methods: Amplified reference gene primers provided the basis for estimating nucleated cell counts. Sequencing used immunoSEQ multiplex PCR; TCRdb keeps in-frame clones, though not all of them. V, J and clone size derive from that table, while D and trimming were established from the DNA sequence. The sample lists around 250,000 clones, about 88% seen once, with approximately 6.6% in the top ten. The rearrangement uses TRBV19 and TRBJ2-1; 7 nucleotides match TRBD2. The TCR comes from a woman between 50 and 59 years old who had been exposed to COVID-19. The sequenced sample was PBMCs or T cells enriched from blood (not recorded which). This chain's CDR3 is CASSLGGSSSHEQFF. The CDR3 region has the DNA TGTGCCAGTAGTTTGGGGGGGTCGAGCTCTCATGAGCAGTTCTTC.